The TCR beta chain under discussion was sequenced for a study of cytomegalovirus exposure and HLA in healthy donors. Overall study findings and caveats: Most of the CMV-associated TCR beta chains (in a later analysis) appeared to be HLA-restricted. Rates of TCR association differed by HLA locus in a later analysis, with DRB1 highest and HLA-C lowest.

The sample holds one count of this clone. The antigen remains unidentified. Germline-derived CDR1 and CDR2 are LNHDA and SQIVND (reference sequence). CDR3 length: 13 amino acids. V lost 1 base, J lost 6 bases, and 10 bases lay in between. PCR involved 60 Vbeta and 13 Jbeta primers. TCRdb's table, derived via immunoSEQ multiplex PCR, lists solely in-frame clones and lacks some. This table has roughly 200,000 clones, 65% to 90% appearing once. V gene TRBV19 combines with J gene TRBJ2-7; TRBD2 might be the D (5 bases). The sequenced sample was PBMCs. This receptor was taken from a woman aged 45-65 years in good health and CMV-seronegative. In DNA form, the CDR3 reads TGTGCCAGTAGTATAGCGCCGGGAACCGAGCAGTACTTC. The encoded protein is CASSIAPGTEQYF.